The 13 T cell receptor beta chains presented below share a single source sample, sequenced in a study of T cells in Graves' hyperthyroidism and ophthalmopathy. Researchers amplified the TCR beta CDR3 regions from RNA transcripts. The TCR CDR3 first-round RT-PCR relied on the HTBI primer set. In TCRdb, the multiplex PCR reads were re-called with MiXCR into one record per CDR3 protein. Of 350,000 to 500,000 distinct CDR3 sequences listed, roughly an eighth were seen once; the top ten hold 5.3%. Sequenced sample: blood. The receptors originated from a woman aged 18-29 years with Graves' hyperthyroidism.

The J gene is TRBJ2-1, the V gene TRBV11-2; D is possibly TRBD1 (6 bases). The J call may be incorrect, as the DNA end agrees better with TRBJ2-7. The CDR3 consists of 14 residues. The V gene's germline CDR1 is SGHAT and CDR2 FQNNGV. The CDR3 nucleotides read TGTGCCAGCGGCCCTCGGACAGCTACCAATGAGCAGTACTTC. Its translation is CASGPRTATNEQYF.

This clonotype was seen many times. The chain employs TRBV28 and TRBJ1-1; TRBD1 agrees at 8 bases. The trim removed 3 bases at V and 3 bases at J, leaving 3 bases unmatched. CDR3 length equals 14 residues. Germline V CDR1 and CDR2: MDHEN, SYDVKM. The CDR3 nucleotides are TGTGCCAGCAGTTTGGGCAGGGGGCACACTGAAGCTTTCTTT. This translates into CASSLGRGHTEAFF.

This clonotype occurred many times. The J gene is TRBJ1-1, the V gene TRBV10-3, with 7 bases that match TRBD1. CDR3 length: 14 residues. Trimming removed 0 bases from V and 6 bases from J; junction bases left unmatched: 4. The germline gives CDR1 ENHRY, CDR2 SYGVKD. CDR3 protein: CAISESQGSAEAFF. The CDR3 region has the DNA TGTGCCATCAGTGAGTCACAGGGGTCGGCTGAAGCTTTCTTT.

This clonotype has a count of ten or more. The chain has TRBV6-1 and TRBJ1-1; D uncertain. The germline CDR1 and CDR2 sequences are MNHNS and SASEGT. The ends were cut back, 6 bases at V and 4 bases at J, with 12 bases in the middle. This CDR3 is 13 amino acids long. Here the CDR3 reads CASRIRGGTEAFF. In DNA, the CDR3 is TGTGCCAGCAGGATTAGAGGCGGCACTGAAGCTTTCTTT.

This clonotype has ten or more counts. The V call is TRBV7-2, the J call TRBJ2-7; 12 nucleotides match TRBD2. This CDR3 spans 15 amino acids. Germline V gene sequence: CDR1 SGHTA, CDR2 FQGNSA. V lost 4 bases and J lost 2; bases outside the gene matches: 3. The CDR3 coding sequence is TGTGCCAGCAGCTCATCTAGCGGGAGGGCCTACGAGCAGTACTTC. Protein sequence: CASSSSSGRAYEQYF.

V usage is TRBV11-3 and J usage is TRBJ2-1, with a tentative D call TRBD1 (6 bases). Germline CDR1 reads SGHNT; CDR2 reads YENEEA. This CDR3 is 16 amino acids long. V was clipped by 4 bases and J by 4 bases, with 17 bases between them. Here the CDR3 reads CASSSRSDSLYNEQFF. The CDR3 DNA sequence: TGTGCCAGCAGCTCTAGGTCGGACAGTCTATACAATGAGCAGTTCTTC.

This sequence joins TRBV18 and TRBJ1-2, with TRBD1 as a possible D gene (6 bases). Trimming took 3 bases from V and 4 from J, leaving 15 bases between them. The CDR3 is 15 residues long. The germline V gene encodes CDR1 KGHSH and CDR2 LQKENI. In DNA form, the CDR3 reads TGTGCCAGCTCACCGGGCGGTCCAGGGGTCTATGGCTACACCTTC. It specifies CASSPGGPGVYGYTF.

This chain's CDR3 is CASSQEGVGAGEQYF. CDR3 coding DNA: TGCGCCAGCAGCCAAGAAGGCGTTGGAGCGGGCGAGCAGTACTTC. The chain employs TRBV4-1 and TRBJ2-7, with D perhaps matching TRBD2 (6 bases). CDR1 is MGHRA, CDR2 YSYEKL, per germline. V was clipped by 0 bases and J by 6 bases, with 15 bases between them. This CDR3 has 15 residues.

The chain employs TRBV19 and TRBJ2-1; 8 nucleotides line up with TRBD2. The CDR3 is made up of 18 amino acids. V shed 3 bases, J shed 6 bases, and the junction held 16 bases outside the gene matches. Germline V gives CDR1 LNHDA, CDR2 SQIVND (reference sequence). The CDR3 DNA reads as TGTGCCAGTAGTATTTCGGGAGGGGTTGGCAGGAGGTCCAATGAGCAGTTCTTC. Amino acids: CASSISGGVGRRSNEQFF. The full variable domain, completed using reference TRBV19 and TRBJ2-1, is DGGITQSPKYLFRKEGQNVTLSCEQNLNHDAMYWYRQDPGQGLRLIYYSQIVNDFQKGDIAEGYSVSREKKESFPLTVTSAQKNPTAFYLCASSISGGVGRRSNEQFFGPGTRLTVL.

This clonotype has only a few counts. V is TRBV19 and J is TRBJ2-5; tentative D call: TRBD2 (6 bases). Germline CDR1 LNHDA, CDR2 SQIVND (reference sequence). V lost 5 bases, J lost 1 base, and 11 bases lay in between. This CDR3 spans 14 amino acids. CDR3 in amino acids: CASSSRDFQETQYF. Written as DNA, the CDR3 is TGTGCCAGTAGTTCACGGGACTTCCAAGAGACCCAGTACTTC.

The table lists this clonotype with many counts. The chain couples TRBV30 to TRBJ1-2; tentative D call: TRBD1 (6 bases). In germline, CDR1 is GTSNPN, CDR2 SVGIG (reference sequence). V was cut by 3 bases and J by 4 bases, with 12 bases left in between. This CDR3 contains 13 residues. CDR3 sequence (DNA): TGTGCCTGGAGCCGAGACAGGCGCTATGGCTACACCTTC. This gives the protein CAWSRDRRYGYTF.

This clonotype was seen only a few times. The chain has TRBV6-5 and TRBJ2-5, with 7 bases matching TRBD2. The germline V gene encodes CDR1 MNHEY and CDR2 SVGAGI. The CDR3 totals 15 residues. The V and J ends lost 0 bases and 0 bases, in that order; junction bases with no gene match: 1. The CDR3 loop is CASSYSGTNQETQYF. CDR3 DNA sequence: TGTGCCAGCAGTTACTCGGGGACTAACCAAGAGACCCAGTACTTC.

This clonotype occurred many times. J is TRBJ2-5 and V is TRBV10-1, with D maybe TRBD1 (6 bases). Germline CDR1 reads WNHNN; CDR2 reads SYGVQD (reference sequence). V gave up 3 bases and J gave up 5 bases, with 10 bases separating them. The CDR3 is 13 residues long. The CDR3 region is CASSDGQGETQYF. The CDR3 nucleotides are TGCGCCAGCAGTGATGGGCAGGGGGAGACCCAGTACTTC.